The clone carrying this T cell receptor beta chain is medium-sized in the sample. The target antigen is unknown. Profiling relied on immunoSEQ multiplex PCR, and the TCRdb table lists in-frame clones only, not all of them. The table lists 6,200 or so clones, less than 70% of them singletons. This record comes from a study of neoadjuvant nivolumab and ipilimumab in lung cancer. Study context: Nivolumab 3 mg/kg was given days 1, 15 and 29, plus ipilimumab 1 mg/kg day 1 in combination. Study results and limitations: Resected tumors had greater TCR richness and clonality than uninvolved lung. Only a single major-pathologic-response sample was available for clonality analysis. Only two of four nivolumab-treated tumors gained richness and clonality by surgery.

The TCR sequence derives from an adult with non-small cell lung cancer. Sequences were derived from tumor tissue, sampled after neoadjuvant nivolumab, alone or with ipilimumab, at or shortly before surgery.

CDR3 sequence: CASSLGGSGRRGQFF. CDR3 nucleotides: TGTGCCAGCAGCTTAGGTGGGAGCGGGAGACGAGGGCAGTTCTTC. V usage is TRBV7-9 and J usage is TRBJ2-1, with 8 bases lining up with TRBD2. CDR1 SEHNR and CDR2 FQNEAQ come from the germline V gene (reference sequence). The V and J ends lost 1 base and 12 bases, in that order; junction bases with no gene match: 11. CDR3 length equals 15 residues.